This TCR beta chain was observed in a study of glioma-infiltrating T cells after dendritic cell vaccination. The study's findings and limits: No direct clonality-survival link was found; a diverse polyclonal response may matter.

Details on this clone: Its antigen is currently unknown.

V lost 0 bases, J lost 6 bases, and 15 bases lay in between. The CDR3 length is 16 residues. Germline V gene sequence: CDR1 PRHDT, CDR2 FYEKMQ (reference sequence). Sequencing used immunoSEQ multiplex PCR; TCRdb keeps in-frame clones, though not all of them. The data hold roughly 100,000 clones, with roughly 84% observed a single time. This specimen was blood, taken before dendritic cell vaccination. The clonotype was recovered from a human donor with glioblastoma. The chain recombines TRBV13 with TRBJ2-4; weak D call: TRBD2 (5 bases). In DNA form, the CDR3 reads TGTGCCAGCAGCTTAGGCGTCATAGAGGGTGGAAACATTCAGTACTTC. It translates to CASSLGVIEGGNIQYF.